This T cell receptor (beta chain) was obtained from a study of cytomegalovirus exposure and HLA in healthy donors (dated by TCRdb to the late 2010s). With respect to the entire study: The 500 to 800 repertoires of the first cohort and the approximately 130 validation repertoires were produced on the same platform, according to a later analysis. The study aimed to test whether signatures of past pathogen exposure could be identified by cataloging public T cell receptors. A separate validation cohort of approximately 130 different subjects was used in addition to the 666-subject first cohort. To predict cytomegalovirus infection status, the study brought together high-throughput TCR immunosequencing, statistical association of individual TCRs with disease status, and machine learning. Study-wide findings and limitations: In both the original and validation cohorts, the classifier was reported to diagnose cytomegalovirus status with high specificity and sensitivity. Most TCR sequences were observed very rarely across donors, whereas some public TCRs were present in many individuals. A later analysis lacked HLA typing for the validation cohort, so it scored co-occurrence in that cohort across all 120 repertoires. Three of the identified cytomegalovirus-associated TCR beta chains were confirmed in vitro to be specific for cytomegalovirus antigens. Subsequent analysis determined that TCRs grouped into clusters in the first cohort also showed a tendency toward co-occurrence across the 120 validation repertoires, and about 94% of cluster scores exceeded 0. A total of roughly 160 TCR beta chains were listed by the study as associated with cytomegalovirus. According to the authors, the approach could potentially be generalized to other disease states and immunological phenotypes.

CDR1 and CDR2 are read off the germline V gene as MNHNS and SASEGT. V was cut back by 3 bases and J by 0 bases, leaving a gap of 9 bases between them. Reading from cysteine to phenylalanine, the CDR3 counts 15 amino acids. The only DNA kept is the CDR3, 45 bases in frame from the first base. Receptor amplification or capture employed the immunoSEQ multiplex PCR assay. The source study handled its data this way. A statistical classification framework was developed to diagnose cytomegalovirus status using the catalog of TCR beta chain sequences. TCRdb holds this immuneACCESS table with in-frame rearrangements only. Some clones are missing; in checked studies, unresolved V genes explain under half, and the rest has no known cause. V, J and clone size were drawn from that table, and D and trimming were deduced from the DNA. Present in this sample are around 250,000 clones, around 91% of which were seen just once. The ten most abundant clones make up 0.35% to 0.45% of the sample.

Donors formed part of the validation cohort, which comprised over a hundred subjects and was distinct from the first cohort of some 700 subjects. About this clone: Its antigen target is currently unknown. No much larger clone exists at a distance of one base, and base qualities are not known.

The sequence came from a woman between 18 and 29 years old in good health and CMV-seronegative. Sequenced sample: PBMCs. The chain uses TRBV6-1 and TRBJ1-5, and the D gene may be TRBD1, 5 bases matching. The CDR3 protein sequence reads: CASSEAGSSNQPQHF. The nucleotide sequence is given as TGTGCCAGCAGTGAGGCAGGGTCTAGCAATCAGCCCCAGCATTTT.